This is a list of T cell receptor beta chains from one sample in a study of blood T cell repertoires in COVID-19. Some clones are missing from TCRdb's copy, which holds only in-frame ones; the method was immunoSEQ multiplex PCR. The sample holds hundreds of thousands of clones; almost 85% are singletons and the top ten take roughly 5%. The specimen sequenced was peripheral blood. These receptors all come from a man aged 50-59 years with active or convalescent COVID-19. Each CDR3 is given with its conserved first and last residue. A D gene is named only where the DNA matches it firmly. Not every row has a clone size; where given, it reads once, few, many or a size class.

NA,TRBV15,NA,TRBJ1-1,CATSRFAGTEAFF,TGTGCCACCAGCAGGTTTGCGGGCACTGAAGCTTTCTTT
TRBD1,TRBV5-4,NA,TRBJ2-2,CASSLIHRGRNGELFF,TGTGCCAGCAGCCTTATTCACAGGGGGCGCAACGGGGAGCTGTTTTTT
TRBD1,TRBV27,NA,TRBJ2-1,CASSPGTGGYEQFF,TGTGCCAGCAGTCCCGGGACAGGGGGCTATGAGCAGTTCTTC
NA,TRBV4-1,NA,TRBJ2-7,CARSSPGGSYEQYF,TGCGCCCGCAGCAGCCCGGGTGGCTCCTACGAGCAGTACTTC
NA,TRBV5-1,NA,TRBJ1-1,CASSLASSPGAEAFF,TGCGCCAGCAGCTTGGCCTCCTCCCCCGGGGCTGAAGCTTTCTTT
NA,TRBV28,NA,TRBJ1-2,CASNPLLTGRSGYTF,TGTGCCAGCAACCCTTTACTTACAGGGAGAAGTGGCTACACCTTC
NA,TRBV30,NA,TRBJ1-2,CAWTLSDSYYGYTF,TGTGCCTGGACTCTTTCGGACAGTTACTATGGCTACACCTTC
TRBD1,TRBV15,NA,TRBJ1-3,CATSRVSWGRGNSGNTIYF,TGTGCCACCAGCAGAGTCTCGTGGGGCAGGGGGAATTCTGGAAACACCATATATTTT
NA,TRBV7-9,NA,TRBJ1-2,CASSYGIGARANYGYTF,TGTGCCAGCAGCTATGGGATTGGGGCAAGGGCAAACTATGGCTACACCTTC
TRBD1,TRBV4-3,once,TRBJ2-7,CASSHLTGTGNTYEQYF,TGCGCCAGCAGCCACCTTACCGGGACAGGGAACACCTACGAGCAGTACTTC
NA,TRBV7-8,NA,TRBJ2-1,CASSLASGGAHNEQFF,TGTGCCAGCAGCTTAGCGTCAGGCGGGGCCCACAATGAGCAGTTCTTC
NA,TRBV7-9,NA,TRBJ1-2,CASSPPGSYGYTF,TGTGCCAGCAGTCCCCCGGGGAGCTATGGCTACACCTTC
TRBD1,TRBV5-1,NA,TRBJ1-2,CASSLAGQETGGYTF,TGCGCCAGCAGCTTGGCGGGACAGGAGACGGGTGGCTACACCTTC
NA,TRBV18,NA,TRBJ2-1,CASSPGFEQFF,TGTGCCAGCTCACCTGGCTTCGAGCAGTTCTTC
NA,TRBV6-1,NA,TRBJ1-1,CASSEARETVEAFF,TGTGCCAGCAGTGAAGCGCGGGAGACAGTTGAAGCTTTCTTT
TRBD2,TRBV6-5,NA,TRBJ2-1,CASSPGRERGNEQFF,TGTGCCAGCAGCCCCGGGAGGGAAAGGGGCAATGAGCAGTTCTTC
TRBD2,TRBV9,few,TRBJ2-1,CASSPRLAGTNEQFF,TGTGCCAGCAGCCCTCGACTAGCGGGAACAAATGAGCAGTTCTTC
NA,TRBV5-4,NA,TRBJ2-3,CASSPPWEGDTDTQYF,TGTGCCAGCAGCCCCCCCTGGGAGGGGGACACAGATACGCAGTATTTT
NA,TRBV14,NA,TRBJ1-2,CASSARGNKDYGYTF,TGTGCCAGCAGCGCCAGGGGAAATAAGGACTATGGCTACACCTTC
TRBD2,TRBV29-1,NA,TRBJ2-3,CSVEGPRGLGQYF,TGCAGCGTTGAAGGCCCTCGTGGACTAGGGCAGTATTTT
TRBD2,TRBV23-1,NA,TRBJ2-3,CASSQRTSGNTDTQYF,TGCGCCAGCAGTCAAAGGACTAGCGGGAACACAGATACGCAGTATTTT
NA,TRBV5-6,NA,TRBJ2-1,CASSLGLGNEQFF,TGTGCCAGCAGCTTGGGCCTAGGAAATGAGCAGTTCTTC
NA,TRBV9,NA,TRBJ2-1,CASSVGGLNEQFF,TGTGCCAGCAGCGTGGGAGGTTTAAATGAGCAGTTCTTC
TRBD2,TRBV2,NA,TRBJ2-7,CASSTLAGTYEQYF,TGTGCCAGCAGCACCCTAGCGGGAACTTACGAGCAGTACTTC
TRBD1,TRBV5-1,NA,TRBJ1-3,CASSVMTGGNTIYF,TGCGCCAGCAGCGTGATGACAGGGGGAAACACCATATATTTT
TRBD2,TRBV9,NA,TRBJ2-2,CASSATSGSGTGELFF,TGTGCCAGCAGCGCGACTAGCGGGAGTGGTACCGGGGAGCTGTTTTTT
TRBD2,TRBV24-1,NA,TRBJ2-1,CATSVEAGAPGYNEQFF,TGTGCCACCAGCGTGGAAGCGGGAGCCCCGGGTTACAATGAGCAGTTCTTC
NA,TRBV7-3,NA,TRBJ2-7,CASSPQGGYEQYF,TGTGCCAGCAGCCCTCAGGGCGGTTACGAGCAGTACTTC
NA,TRBV3-1/TRBV3-2,NA,TRBJ1-4,CASSSSGEEKLFF,TGTGCCAGCAGCTCCTCCGGGGAAGAAAAACTGTTTTTT
NA,TRBV2,NA,TRBJ2-1,CASTEAFPYNEQFF,TGTGCCAGCACAGAGGCTTTCCCCTACAATGAGCAGTTCTTC
NA,TRBV7-8,NA,TRBJ2-7,CATTEGGSYEQYF,TGTGCTACCACGGAGGGAGGCTCCTACGAGCAGTACTTC
NA,TRBV2,NA,TRBJ1-4,CASSRQAAEEKLFF,TGTGCCAGCAGCCGACAGGCGGCTGAGGAAAAACTGTTTTTT
NA,TRBV2,NA,TRBJ2-7,CASSEMGRVDEQYF,TGTGCCAGCAGTGAAATGGGCAGGGTGGACGAGCAGTACTTC
NA,TRBV6-5,once,TRBJ1-1,CASSPGRGRGTEAFF,TGTGCCAGCAGTCCTGGACGGGGGAGGGGGACTGAAGCTTTCTTT
NA,TRBV6-1,NA,TRBJ1-5,CASSEFSGNSNQPQHF,TGTGCCAGCAGTGAATTCAGCGGGAACAGCAATCAGCCCCAGCATTTT
NA,TRBV4-1,NA,TRBJ1-1,CASSQKTGSYDTEAFF,TGCGCCAGCAGCCAGAAAACAGGGTCGTACGACACTGAAGCTTTCTTT
NA,TRBV21-1,once,TRBJ2-7,CASSPRGPGLLVHEQYF,TGTGCCAGCAGCCCTCGAGGGCCGGGACTACTCGTCCACGAGCAGTACTTC
NA,TRBV5-1,NA,TRBJ1-1,CASSLAGVPTEAFF,TGCGCCAGCAGCTTGGCCGGGGTCCCCACTGAAGCTTTCTTT
NA,TRBV3-1/TRBV3-2,once,TRBJ2-7,CASSQGGGSREQYF,TGTGCCAGCAGCCAAGGAGGGGGAAGTCGCGAGCAGTACTTC
TRBD1,TRBV6-2/TRBV6-3,NA,TRBJ1-5,CASSYSGRGTPQHF,TGTGCCAGCAGTTACTCAGGCAGGGGGACACCCCAGCATTTT
TRBD2,TRBV4-3,NA,TRBJ2-1,CASSQVWGRAYNEQFF,TGCGCCAGCAGCCAAGTATGGGGGAGGGCCTACAATGAGCAGTTCTTC
NA,TRBV9,NA,TRBJ2-7,CASSVGPGEGNEQYF,TGTGCCAGCAGCGTAGGCCCAGGGGAGGGGAACGAGCAGTACTTC
NA,TRBV18,NA,TRBJ2-3,CASSPSYGGSTDTQYF,TGTGCCAGCTCACCATCTTACGGGGGTAGCACAGATACGCAGTATTTT